Sequencing of this T cell receptor beta chain was carried out in a study of CD4 and CD8 cells across lung adenocarcinoma regions. Germline V CDR1 and CDR2: MNHNS, SASEGT. The CDR3 contains 14 residues. Each CDR3 protein gets one entry after TCRdb re-called the PCR reads with MiXCR. The sample consists of 4,900 or so distinct CDR3 sequences, around 60% of them appearing once. Samples came from patients with localized non-small cell lung adenocarcinoma. The TCR sequence derives from a male donor with lung adenocarcinoma. The CD4 and CD8 labels of this study may be unreliable. The chain uses TRBV6-1 and TRBJ2-4; 8 bases match TRBD1. TRBJ2-3 matches the DNA end more closely, so the J call is doubtful. What was sequenced was CD4+ T cells from the center of a lung tumor. As DNA, the CDR3 is TGTGGCGGCAGGGGGCAGTGCGCCAAAAACATTCAGTATTTT. Translating gives CGGRGQCAKNIQYF.